Here is one TCR beta chain with its context. The sample holds other DNA sequences that translate to the same CDR3. This CDR3 is built from 13 residues. The trim removed 3 bases at V and 5 bases at J, leaving 2 bases unmatched. In germline, CDR1 is SGDLS, CDR2 YYNGEE. TCRdb keeps only in-frame clones here, not all; method: immunoSEQ multiplex PCR. The data show over a million clones, 70% to 80% seen once. The data were obtained in a study of shared clonotypes between healthy human individuals. This receptor was taken from a man aged 18 to 29 in good health. Sequenced: memory CD4+ T cells sorted from blood. Documented subset: CD45RA-negative fraction. The chain joins TRBV9 to TRBJ1-2, with 9 bases aligning to TRBD1. In nucleotides, the CDR3 is TGTGCCAGCAGCGGGACAGGGGATTATGGCTACACCTTC. This translates into CASSGTGDYGYTF.